One and the same sample provided the 3 T cell receptor beta chains below, sequenced in a study of CD8+ T cells in alopecia areata. Extraction of RNA preceded its reverse transcription into cDNA, which served as the sequencing template. Clones were read by immunoSEQ multiplex PCR, and TCRdb kept only the in-frame ones, dropping some. The data contain over 100,000 clones, about 49% of them singletons. Sequenced here: CD8+ T cells sorted from blood, sampled at week 0. The receptors stem from a human donor with alopecia areata.

The chain uses TRBV27 and TRBJ1-2; no reliable D call. The CDR3 totals 11 residues. Germline V gene lookup returns CDR1 MNHEY and CDR2 SMNVEV (reference sequence). This CDR3 reads CAIQKKGVYTF. CDR3 coding DNA: TGTGCAATTCAAAAGAAGGGTGTCTACACCTTC.

In this sample, this clone turned up a few times. The J gene is TRBJ1-2, the V gene TRBV5-6; D is unclear. This CDR3 is 14 amino acids long. With 1 base removed from V and 2 bases from J, the gap between germline ends came to 9 bases. CDR1 and CDR2 from the germline V gene are SGHDT and YYEEEE. This CDR3 reads CASSLLRANYGYTF. CDR3 nucleotide sequence: TGTGCCAGCAGCTTGCTACGGGCCAACTATGGCTACACCTTC.

This clone was counted at least ten times. This chain uses TRBV27 with TRBJ2-5; TRBD1 matches at 9 bases. Germline V lookup: CDR1 MNHEY, CDR2 SMNVEV (reference sequence). V lost 6 bases to trimming and J lost 5 bases; unmatched junction nucleotides: 7. This CDR3 contains 14 residues. The CDR3 is CASRPGTGRETQYF. CDR3 DNA: TGTGCCAGCAGACCCGGGACAGGGAGGGAGACCCAGTACTTC.